This T cell receptor (beta chain) was sequenced for a study of T cell changes during pregnancy in multiple sclerosis. Libraries were prepared by immunoSEQ multiplex PCR; TCRdb keeps only in-frame clonotypes and omits some of them. The sample includes 60,000 or so clones, about 90% of them seen just once. Looked up from germline, CDR1 is MDHEN and CDR2 is SYDVKM. This CDR3 is built from 21 residues. V lost 5 bases, J lost 2 bases, and 24 bases stayed unmatched. Sample: peripheral blood, taken in the second trimester of pregnancy. V and J are TRBV28 and TRBJ2-5; the match to TRBD1 covers 9 bases. The TCR originated in a female donor in good health, enrolled as a control in a pregnancy study. The CDR3 region is CASSPGPAQGAVISLQETQYF. The CDR3 DNA sequence: TGTGCCAGCAGTCCCGGACCGGCACAGGGGGCCGTAATCTCTCTGCAAGAGACCCAGTACTTC.